This T cell receptor beta chain was observed in a study of shared clonotypes between healthy human individuals. Assay: immunoSEQ multiplex PCR; the TCRdb copy retains only in-frame clones and omits some. Of about 1 million clones in the sample, 65% to 75% were seen once. Germline V gene lookup returns CDR1 MDHEN and CDR2 SYDVKM. V was cut by 4 bases and J by 2 bases, with 14 bases left in between. The CDR3 has 15 amino acids. On this clone: This same CDR3 is encoded by further DNA sequences in the sample.

The sample comprised memory CD4+ T cells sorted from blood. Subset reported: CD45RA-negative fraction. The chain recombines TRBV28 with TRBJ2-5, with D perhaps matching TRBD2 (5 bases). The sequence was collected from a man younger than 30 in good health. Written as DNA, the CDR3 is TGTGCCAGCAGTTCCCCCGGACTGGGACAAGAGACCCAGTACTTC. This codes for CASSSPGLGQETQYF.